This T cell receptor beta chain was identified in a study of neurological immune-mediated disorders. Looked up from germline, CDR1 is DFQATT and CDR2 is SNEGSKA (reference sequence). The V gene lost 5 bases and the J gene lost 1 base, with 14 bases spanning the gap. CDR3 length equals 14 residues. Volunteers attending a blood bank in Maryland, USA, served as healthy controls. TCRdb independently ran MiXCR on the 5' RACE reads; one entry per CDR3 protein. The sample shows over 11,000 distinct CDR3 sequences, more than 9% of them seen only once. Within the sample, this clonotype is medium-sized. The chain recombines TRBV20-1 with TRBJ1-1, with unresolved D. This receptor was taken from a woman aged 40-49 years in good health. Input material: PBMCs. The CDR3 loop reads CSAGKGGPNTEAFF. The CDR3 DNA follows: TGCAGTGCTGGCAAGGGAGGCCCGAACACTGAAGCTTTCTTT.